This is a list of T cell receptor beta chains from one sample in a study of blood T cell repertoires in COVID-19. The assay was immunoSEQ multiplex PCR, and TCRdb's table has in-frame clones only and misses some. Of about 250,000 clones detected, over 75% appear once; the ten largest clones hold around 10%. Sequenced material: PBMCs or T cells enriched from blood (not recorded which). The receptors come from a woman in her fifties or sixties with acute COVID-19. Both conserved end residues are part of each CDR3. The D gene is left open where the match is weak. Not every row has a clone size; where given, it reads once, few, many or a size class.

j_gene | d_gene | abundance | v_gene | CDR3aa | CDR3nt
TRBJ1-1 | . | . | TRBV27 | CASSGAGIPQDEAFF | TGTGCCAGCAGTGGGGCAGGGATCCCCCAGGATGAAGCTTTCTTT
TRBJ2-5 | . | . | TRBV4-3 | CASSQSLLGGQETQYF | TGCGCCAGCAGCCAATCCCTCCTGGGGGGCCAAGAGACCCAGTACTTC
TRBJ2-1 | . | . | TRBV6-2/TRBV6-3 | CASSYEFAGLPYNEQFF | TGTGCCAGCAGTTACGAATTTGCGGGACTCCCCTACAATGAGCAGTTCTTC
TRBJ1-5 | . | . | TRBV9 | CASRAGRNQPQHF | TGTGCCAGCAGAGCAGGAAGAAATCAGCCCCAGCATTTT
TRBJ2-2 | TRBD2 | . | TRBV6-2/TRBV6-3 | CASSRTSGGAITGELFF | TGTGCCAGCAGTCGGACTAGCGGGGGGGCAATCACCGGGGAGCTGTTTTTT
TRBJ1-1 | . | . | TRBV5-1 | CASSGALQGPNTEAFF | TGCGCCAGCAGCGGCGCGCTACAGGGTCCGAACACTGAAGCTTTCTTT
TRBJ2-1 | . | . | TRBV12-3/TRBV12-4 | CASSPIRYNEQFF | TGTGCCAGCAGCCCAATTCGGTACAATGAGCAGTTCTTC
TRBJ2-3 | . | . | TRBV5-6 | CASSLGWRENTQYF | TGTGCCAGCAGCTTGGGGTGGAGGGAAAATACGCAGTATTTT
TRBJ1-1 | TRBD1 | . | TRBV7-2 | CASSLPRGLLLMGAFF | TGTGCCAGCAGCTTGCCCAGGGGGCTGCTACTAATGGGAGCTTTCTTT
TRBJ2-7 | . | . | TRBV3-1/TRBV3-2 | CASSQVHTNYEQYF | TGTGCCAGCAGCCAGGTCCACACTAACTACGAGCAGTACTTC
TRBJ1-2 | TRBD1 | . | TRBV6-2/TRBV6-3 | CASSDLRGNYGYTF | TGTGCCAGCAGCGATCTCAGGGGGAACTATGGCTACACCTTC
TRBJ1-3 | . | . | TRBV13 | CASSLYSAGGNTIYF | TGTGCCAGCAGCTTATATTCCGCGGGGGGAAACACCATATATTTT
TRBJ1-1 | TRBD1 | . | TRBV5-1 | CASSLGTGDTEAFF | TGCGCCAGCAGCTTGGGCACAGGGGACACTGAAGCTTTCTTT
TRBJ1-4 | . | . | TRBV12-3/TRBV12-4 | CASSLEISEKLFF | TGTGCCAGCAGTTTGGAGATCAGTGAAAAACTGTTTTTT
TRBJ1-2 | . | few | TRBV27 | CASSLSGVKTYGYTF | TGTGCCAGCAGTTTATCCGGGGTAAAGACCTATGGCTACACCTTC
TRBJ1-2 | . | . | TRBV5-6 | CASSPFRQSHGYTF | TGTGCCAGCAGCCCTTTCCGACAGTCACATGGCTACACCTTC
TRBJ1-3 | . | . | TRBV18 | CASSQEHSGNTIYF | TGTGCCAGCTCACAGGAGCACTCTGGAAACACCATATATTTT
TRBJ1-5 | . | . | TRBV27 | CASKSTMGGQPQHF | TGTGCCAGCAAATCGACCATGGGCGGGCAGCCCCAGCATTTT
TRBJ1-4 | TRBD1 | . | TRBV2 | CASSQTGRGEKLFF | TGTGCCAGCAGCCAGACAGGGCGGGGTGAAAAACTGTTTTTT
TRBJ1-6 | . | . | TRBV7-2 | CATRFPGDSPLHF | TGTGCCACCAGGTTCCCCGGAGATTCACCCCTCCACTTT
TRBJ2-2 | TRBD1 | . | TRBV9 | CASSANRGLNTGELFF | TGTGCCAGCAGCGCAAACAGGGGGCTAAACACCGGGGAGCTGTTTTTT
TRBJ1-3 | . | . | TRBV9 | CASSETEIGSGNTIYF | TGTGCCAGCAGCGAGACAGAAATTGGTTCCGGAAACACCATATATTTT
TRBJ2-7 | TRBD1 | . | TRBV16 | CASSQSPAGGTEQYF | TGTGCCAGCAGCCAATCTCCGGCAGGGGGCACCGAGCAGTACTTC
TRBJ1-2 | TRBD1 | . | TRBV4-1 | CASSPESGTAYGYTF | TGCGCCAGCAGCCCTGAATCCGGGACAGCCTATGGCTACACCTTC
TRBJ2-3 | TRBD2 | . | TRBV3-1/TRBV3-2 | CASSLGLALTDTQYF | TGTGCCAGCAGCCTGGGACTAGCCCTCACAGATACGCAGTATTTT
TRBJ2-3 | . | . | TRBV3-1/TRBV3-2 | CASSQGPGYTDTQYF | TGTGCCAGCAGCCAAGGGCCGGGGTACACAGATACGCAGTATTTT
TRBJ1-2 | TRBD1 | . | TRBV5-6 | CASSLPGQGVSNYGYTF | TGTGCCAGCAGCCTACCGGGACAGGGCGTCTCTAACTATGGCTACACCTTC
TRBJ2-5 | . | . | TRBV30 | CASTVIETQYF | TGTGCCTCGACAGTAATTGAGACCCAGTACTTC
TRBJ1-3 | . | . | TRBV4-3 | CASSQDIGYSGNTIYF | TGCGCCAGCAGCCAAGATATCGGTTACTCTGGAAACACCATATATTTT
TRBJ1-1 | . | . | TRBV5-1 | CASSSPVNTEAFF | TGCGCCAGCAGCTCTCCGGTGAACACTGAAGCTTTCTTT
TRBJ1-5 | . | . | TRBV19 | CASSIKGDQPQHF | TGTGCCAGTAGTATAAAGGGGGATCAGCCCCAGCATTTT
TRBJ2-7 | . | . | TRBV7-2 | CASIQAGSPYEQYF | TGTGCCAGCATCCAAGCGGGTTCCCCCTACGAGCAGTACTTC
TRBJ2-7 | . | . | TRBV7-9 | CASSLAGSGEQYF | TGTGCCAGCAGCTTGGCGGGATCCGGGGAGCAGTACTTC
TRBJ2-7 | . | . | TRBV7-2 | CASTGTQMMREQYF | TGTGCCAGCACCGGGACTCAGATGATGAGGGAGCAGTACTTC
TRBJ1-2 | . | . | TRBV4-1 | CASSQGPLDSTNYGYTF | TGCGCCAGCAGCCAAGGCCCCCTGGACAGTACTAACTATGGCTACACCTTC
TRBJ1-1 | TRBD1 | . | TRBV18 | CASSPQQGARATEAFF | TGTGCCAGCTCACCACAACAGGGGGCTAGAGCCACTGAAGCTTTCTTT
TRBJ1-4 | TRBD1 | few | TRBV7-9 | CASSPGPGQGSRTNEKLFF | TGTGCCAGCAGCCCCGGCCCGGGACAGGGGAGTAGAACTAATGAAAAACTGTTTTTT
TRBJ1-1 | TRBD1 | . | TRBV19 | CASILDRSVNTEAFF | TGTGCCAGTATCCTGGACAGGTCTGTAAACACTGAAGCTTTCTTT
TRBJ1-1 | TRBD1 | . | TRBV5-6 | CASSFADRQASEAFF | TGTGCCAGCAGCTTTGCGGACAGGCAGGCCAGCGAAGCTTTCTTT